A selection of T cell receptor beta chains follows, all from one sample in a study of beta chain features in type 1 diabetes. Here immunoSEQ multiplex PCR was the method, and the copy in TCRdb shows in-frame clones only, minus some. The repertoire holds about 660,000 clones, about 14% seen once, with just under 0.04% in the top ten. The sample taken for sequencing was naive CD4+ T cells from blood. The receptors come from a man aged 18 to 35 with type 1 diabetes. The CDR3 runs from the conserved cysteine through the conserved F or W. A D gene is named only where the DNA matches it firmly. Clone size is stated in some rows and not others, as once, few, many or a class when expanded.

-	-	TRBV2	TRBJ1-3	TGTGCCAGCAGTGAAATTTTGGCAGGAAACACCATATATTTT	CASSEILAGNTIYF
few	-	TRBV7-9	TRBJ1-1	TGTGCCAGCAGCTTAGGCGCGACCCAGCTTGAAGCTTTCTTT	CASSLGATQLEAFF
-	-	TRBV5-1	TRBJ2-7	TGCGCCAGCGGAGCATCGGGGTCATCCTACGAGCAGTACTTC	CASGASGSSYEQYF
-	TRBD1	TRBV30	TRBJ1-2	TGTGCCTGGATACAGGGGGGTTTTGGTGGCTACACCTTC	CAWIQGGFGGYTF
-	-	TRBV14	TRBJ1-2	TGTGCCAGCAGCAACCCGGGGACTAACTATGGCTACACCTTC	CASSNPGTNYGYTF
few	-	TRBV7-9	TRBJ1-5	TGTGCCAGCAGCTTAGCGAAACATCAGCCCCAGCATTTT	CASSLAKHQPQHF
-	-	TRBV5-1	TRBJ1-3	TGCGCCAGCAGCTTGGATCCGGTGGGTGAACGAGGAAACACCATATATTTT	CASSLDPVGERGNTIYF
-	TRBD1	TRBV14	TRBJ2-1	TGTGCCAGCAGCCAAGATCTTCGACAGGGCCGGGATGAGCAGTTCTTC	CASSQDLRQGRDEQFF
-	TRBD1	TRBV28	TRBJ2-7	TGTGCCAGCAGTCCTCCCGGGACAGGCGCCTACGAGCAGTACTTC	CASSPPGTGAYEQYF
-	-	TRBV20-1	TRBJ2-7	TGCAGTTCAACTCCCCTCTACGAGCAGTACTTC	CSSTPLYEQYF
-	-	TRBV28	TRBJ1-5	TGTGCCAGCAGGGCTCTAAGCAATCAGCCCCAGCATTTT	CASRALSNQPQHF
few	TRBD2	TRBV29-1	TRBJ2-3	TGCAGCGTTGGTTTTAGCGGGGTTGGGGCCATCACAGATACGCAGTATTTT	CSVGFSGVGAITDTQYF
-	-	TRBV7-9	TRBJ2-7	TGTGCCAGCAGCTACGACGGATTTAGTGAGCAGTACTTC	CASSYDGFSEQYF
-	-	TRBV9	TRBJ2-3	TGTGCCAGCAGCGTAACAGGGACAGATACGCAGTATTTT	CASSVTGTDTQYF
few	-	TRBV30	TRBJ1-1	TGTGCCTGGAGTACGGGGCTAAATTTGAACACTGAAGCTTTCTTT	CAWSTGLNLNTEAFF
-	TRBD1	TRBV9	TRBJ1-2	TGTGCCAGCAGCCAATCTCCGGGGACAGTGGGTGGCTACACCTTC	CASSQSPGTVGGYTF
-	-	TRBV2	TRBJ2-2	TGTGCCAGCAGTGAGAGGACCGGGGAGCTGTTTTTT	CASSERTGELFF
few	TRBD2	TRBV7-2	TRBJ2-3	TGTGCCAGCAGCTTAGAGCGGGAGGGGTATACGCAGTATTTT	CASSLEREGYTQYF
few	-	TRBV29-1	TRBJ1-4	TGCAGCGTTCTTCTCTTGGCAACTAATGAAAAACTGTTTTTT	CSVLLLATNEKLFF
-	-	TRBV5-6	TRBJ2-5	TGTGCCAGCAGCCTGATGACGACTGGGGGGTTTGGTGAGACCCAGTACTTC	CASSLMTTGGFGETQYF
few	-	TRBV7-9	TRBJ2-3	TGTGCCAGCAGCTCCAGACACACAGATACGCAGTATTTT	CASSSRHTDTQYF
-	-	TRBV20-1	TRBJ2-3	TGCAGTGCCCTTGGCACAGATACGCAGTATTTT	CSALGTDTQYF
few	TRBD1	TRBV30	TRBJ2-7	TGTGCCTGGAGCCCAGGGGGCAGTTTTTTTTACTTC	CAWSPGGSFFYF
-	TRBD2	TRBV2	TRBJ2-3	TGTGCCAGCAGTCTCGGCGCCGGGGGGACAGATACGCAGTATTTT	CASSLGAGGTDTQYF
few	TRBD1	TRBV13	TRBJ1-1	TGTGCCAGCATCCCGAGGGGCGGGACAGGGAAGCCTGAAGCTTTCTTT	CASIPRGGTGKPEAFF
-	-	TRBV10-3	TRBJ2-3	TGTGCCATCACCCACAGAAACACAGATACGCAGTATTTT	CAITHRNTDTQYF
-	-	TRBV30	TRBJ2-3	TGTGCCTGGAGCGCGGTGACAGATACGCAGTATTTT	CAWSAVTDTQYF
few	TRBD1	TRBV30	TRBJ2-6	TGTGCCTGGAGTGCAGGGGGCTCTGGGGCCAACGTCCTGACTTTC	CAWSAGGSGANVLTF
-	TRBD1	TRBV10-3	TRBJ2-6	TGTGCCATCAGTTCCGAAGCCGGGACAGGGAGCTCTGGGGCCAACGTCCTGACTTTC	CAISSEAGTGSSGANVLTF
-	-	TRBV18	TRBJ1-1	TGTGCCAGCTCACCGGGATCCTACTTGAACACTGAAGCTTTCTTT	CASSPGSYLNTEAFF
few	TRBD1	TRBV7-2	TRBJ2-5	TGTGCCAGCAGCTCCCATCCGGGACAGGGTTTGGAGACCCAGTACTTC	CASSSHPGQGLETQYF
few	TRBD2	TRBV4-1	TRBJ2-3	TGCGCCAGCAGCCAAGGGCTAGCGGGGAACACAGATACGCAGTATTTT	CASSQGLAGNTDTQYF
-	-	TRBV28	TRBJ2-2	TGTGCCAGCAGTACTGCGAACACCGGGGAGCTGTTTTTT	CASSTANTGELFF
-	-	TRBV29-1	TRBJ2-7	TGCAGCGCGGTCGGGGACACCATACCCTACGAGCAGTACTTC	CSAVGDTIPYEQYF
-	-	TRBV5-1	TRBJ1-2	TGCGCCAGCAGCCCCCCCGGGAACTATGGCTACACCTTC	CASSPPGNYGYTF
-	-	TRBV5-8	TRBJ2-2	TGTGCCAGCAGCTTGGACCGGGGGAACACCGGGGAGCTGTTTTTT	CASSLDRGNTGELFF
-	TRBD2	TRBV29-1	TRBJ2-3	TGCAGCGTTGGATCTAGGACTAGCGGGGCAAATACGCAGTATTTT	CSVGSRTSGANTQYF
few	TRBD1	TRBV7-9	TRBJ1-1	TGTGCCAGCAGCTTTGGGACAGACCCTGAAGCTTTCTTT	CASSFGTDPEAFF
-	TRBD2	TRBV4-1	TRBJ2-5	TGCGCCAGCAGCCAGGCTTACCGCGGAAGCGGGAGCGGCCTCGAAGAGACCCAGTACTTC	CASSQAYRGSGSGLEETQYF
-	TRBD2	TRBV2	TRBJ2-1	TGTGCCAGCAGCATCCTAGCGGGAGGGCAGTTCTTC	CASSILAGGQFF
few	-	TRBV7-2	TRBJ1-2	TGTGCCAGCAGCTTAGATCGGGGCTACACCTTC	CASSLDRGYTF
-	-	TRBV7-2	TRBJ2-2	TGTGCCAGCAGCTTAGGGAACACCGGGGAGCTGTTTTTT	CASSLGNTGELFF
-	TRBD2	TRBV28	TRBJ2-1	TGTGCCAGCACCCAAGGGGCTAGCGGGAGAAATGAGCAGTTCTTC	CASTQGASGRNEQFF
few	-	TRBV5-1	TRBJ1-4	TGCGCCAGCAGCCTCAGGGCGTTTAATGAAAAACTGTTTTTT	CASSLRAFNEKLFF
-	TRBD2	TRBV4-1	TRBJ2-2	TGCGCCAGCAGCCAATTGGGCGCCGCGGGAGCTGGCGGGGAGCTGTTTTTT	CASSQLGAAGAGGELFF
-	-	TRBV6-1	TRBJ2-1	TGTGCCAGCACCAGATCCGGGACTTTCTACAATGAGCAGTTCTTC	CASTRSGTFYNEQFF
few	-	TRBV7-2	TRBJ2-1	TGTGCCAGCAGCTCTAGCCTGAGTACGGATGAGCAGTTCTTC	CASSSSLSTDEQFF
few	-	TRBV28	TRBJ1-3	TGTGCCAGCAGTTTAGGGGGGCTCAGAAACACCATATATTTT	CASSLGGLRNTIYF
few	TRBD2	TRBV7-6	TRBJ2-1	TGTGCCAGCAGCTTAGCGATTGGCGGGAGGGCAAACAATGAGCAGTTCTTC	CASSLAIGGRANNEQFF
-	-	TRBV29-1	TRBJ1-2	TGCTGCGTTGGGGGCAGGGCCTATGGCTACACCTTC	CCVGGRAYGYTF
-	-	TRBV5-4	TRBJ1-2	TGTGCCAGCAGCCAATCGGCGGCGCGGGACTATGGCTACACCTTC	CASSQSAARDYGYTF
-	TRBD2	TRBV6-5	TRBJ2-1	TGTGCCAGCAGTATAGCGGGAGGCCCGATCGGTGAGCAGTTCTTC	CASSIAGGPIGEQFF
few	-	TRBV9	TRBJ1-1	TGTGCCAGCAGCGTAGCAGCGAACACTGAAGCTTTCTTT	CASSVAANTEAFF
-	-	TRBV18	TRBJ2-3	TGTGCCAGTGTCGGGACGGGCACAGATACGCAGTATTTT	CASVGTGTDTQYF
-	TRBD1	TRBV6-6	TRBJ1-5	TGTGCCAGCAGGGGTCCCGGGACAGGGATTGGGCAGCCCCAGCATTTT	CASRGPGTGIGQPQHF